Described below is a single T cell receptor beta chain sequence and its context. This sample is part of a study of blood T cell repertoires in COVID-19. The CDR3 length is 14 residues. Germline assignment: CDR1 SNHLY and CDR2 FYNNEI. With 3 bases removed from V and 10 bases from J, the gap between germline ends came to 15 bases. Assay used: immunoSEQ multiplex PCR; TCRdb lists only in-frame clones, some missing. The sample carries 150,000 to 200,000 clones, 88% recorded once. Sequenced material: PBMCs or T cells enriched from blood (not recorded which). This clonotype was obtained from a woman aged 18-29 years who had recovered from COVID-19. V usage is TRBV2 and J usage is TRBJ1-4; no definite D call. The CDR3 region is CASSEDTTRGKLFF. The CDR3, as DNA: TGTGCCAGCAGTGAGGATACTACTAGAGGAAAACTGTTTTTT.